The 13 T cell receptor beta chains listed next were all sequenced from one sample in a study of T cells in Graves' hyperthyroidism and ophthalmopathy. Amplification yielded TCR beta CDR3 regions, with RNA transcripts as the source. When the TCR CDR3 underwent first-round RT-PCR, the HTBI primer set was used. TCRdb re-called the multiplex PCR reads through MiXCR, storing one row per CDR3 protein. The data contain hundreds of thousands of distinct CDR3 sequences, about 15% of them seen just once; the ten biggest clones take up 5.8%. Sequenced sample: blood. Receptors originate from a woman in her thirties with Graves' hyperthyroidism that later progressed to Graves' ophthalmopathy.

This sequence joins TRBV28 and TRBJ1-2; 7 bases are a match to TRBD1. This CDR3 contains 14 residues. The germline V gene has CDR1 MDHEN and CDR2 SYDVKM. V shed 4 bases, J shed 7 bases, and the junction held 9 bases outside the gene matches. In nucleotides, the CDR3 is TGTGCCAGCAGTTCGTCGACAGGGTCCCCTGGCTACACCTTC. Protein product: CASSSSTGSPGYTF.

Turning to this clonotype: Its ends do not fully match the called genes, so a read error is possible. The J gene is TRBJ2-2, the V gene TRBV5-1, with D possibly being TRBD1 (6 bases). CDR3 size: 16 residues. Germline lookup yields CDR1 SGHRS and CDR2 YFSETQ. DNA for the CDR3: TGCGCCGGCAGCTTGGCGCCAGGGGCCGGCACCGGGGAGCTGTTTTTT. Its translation is CAGSLAPGAGTGELFF.

With respect to this clonotype: This is likely a read error, given that the CDR3 carries no conserved phenylalanine or tryptophan at its end. It is unclear where the CDR3 begins or ends on the DNA, so no DNA is shown, and the CDR3 is as TCRdb lists it. The rearrangement uses TRBV2 and TRBJ1-2. Looked up from germline, CDR1 is SNHLY and CDR2 is FYNNEI. The CDR3 region is 13 residues in length, termini included. CDR3 in amino acids: CASSLASNYGDTL.

The gene calls are TRBV4-2 and TRBJ2-1; 9 bases map to TRBD1. V was pared by 3 bases and J by 7 bases, with 13 bases of the junction left unmatched. Looked up from germline, CDR1 is LGHNA and CDR2 is YNFKEQ. The CDR3 has 17 residues. The CDR3 nucleotides read TGTGCCAGCAGCCATGTCGGCGTCGACAGGGGGTTGAATGAGCAGTTCTTC. This translates into CASSHVGVDRGLNEQFF.

V gene TRBV7-2 combines with J gene TRBJ2-1, with D unresolved. Per germline, CDR1 SGHTA and CDR2 FQGNSA. V gave up 1 base and J gave up 2 bases, with 6 bases separating them. The CDR3 is 14 residues long. The CDR3 reads CASSLESTYNEQFF. The CDR3 nucleotides are TGTGCCAGCAGCTTAGAATCCACCTACAATGAGCAGTTCTTC.

The chain carries TRBV7-2 and TRBJ2-3; TRBD2 agrees at 12 bases. The CDR3 contains 19 residues. The trim removed 4 bases at V and 0 bases at J, leaving 11 bases unmatched. Germline loops: CDR1 SGHTA, CDR2 FQGNSA. CDR3 residues: CASSSRLAGAELSTDTQYF. The CDR3 DNA is TGTGCCAGCAGCTCCAGACTAGCGGGAGCCGAACTTAGCACAGATACGCAGTATTTT.

This clonotype was detected ten times or more. The chain uses TRBV7-2 and TRBJ2-7; 7 positions agree with TRBD2. CDR1 is SGHTA, CDR2 FQGNSA, per germline. This CDR3 is 13 amino acids long. Trimming took 6 bases from V and 5 from J; bases not matched to a gene: 7. The CDR3 DNA sequence: TGTGCCAGCAGGGTTGGGGGAGGGAACGAGCAGTACTTC. The encoded protein is CASRVGGGNEQYF.

The CDR3 spells CASSVSRTTGAHEQYF. The CDR3 DNA sequence: TGTGCCAGCAGCGTCTCGCGTACGACAGGGGCCCACGAGCAGTACTTC. The chain combines TRBV13 with TRBJ2-7; TRBD1 aligns across 8 bases. Germline CDR1 reads PRHDT; CDR2 reads FYEKMQ (reference sequence). The CDR3 is made up of 16 amino acids. V shed 5 bases, J shed 5 bases, and the junction held 14 bases outside the gene matches.

This clonotype has a count of ten or more. The chain uses TRBV13 and TRBJ1-1, with D possibly being TRBD1 (6 bases). The CDR3 sequence is 12 residues long. Between the trimmed V and J ends, which lost 5 bases and 8 bases, there was a span of 12 bases. Germline values: CDR1 PRHDT, CDR2 FYEKMQ (reference sequence). CDR3 sequence reads: CASSRTGSEAFF. CDR3 nucleotides: TGTGCCAGCAGCCGTACAGGGTCCGAAGCTTTCTTT. The full variable domain, with the rest looked up from reference TRBV13 and TRBJ1-1, is AAGVIQSPRHLIKEKRETATLKCYPIPRHDTVYWYQQGPGQDPQFLISFYEKMQSDKGSIPDRFSAQQFSDYHSELNMSSLELGDSALYFCASSRTGSEAFFGQGTRLTVV.

This clonotype was seen at least ten times. The chain is built from TRBV7-2 and TRBJ2-7, with 7 bases aligning to TRBD2. The CDR3 runs 15 residues. Germline CDR1 reads SGHTA; CDR2 reads FQGNSA. V dropped 1 base and J dropped 6; count of bases not matched to a gene: 9. CDR3: CASSLVAGADVEQYF. The CDR3 bases are TGTGCCAGCAGCTTAGTGGCGGGAGCGGACGTCGAGCAGTACTTC.

Points on this clonotype: A read error is possible here, since a much larger clone lies one base away. This chain joins TRBV24-1 and TRBJ2-1, with D hard to call. This CDR3 region has 12 residues. Germline V lookup: CDR1 KGHDR, CDR2 SFDVKD. V lost 1 base and J 15 bases, leaving 12 bases between the germline ends. The CDR3 region has the DNA TGTGCCACCAGTGATTTAGTATGGAAGCGGTTCTTC. It specifies CATSDLVWKRFF.

In this sample, this clonotype turned up many times. The gene calls are TRBV14 and TRBJ2-3; 11 nucleotides align to TRBD2. Germline loops: CDR1 SGHDN, CDR2 FVKESK. V gave up 4 bases and J gave up 1 base; unmatched junction bases: 13. CDR3 size: 19 residues. For the CDR3, the DNA is TGTGCCAGCAGCCCCGGACTAGCGGGCCCCTTAGAAGGCACAGATACGCAGTATTTT. Amino acid sequence: CASSPGLAGPLEGTDTQYF.

This clonotype came up many times. The V gene is TRBV2, the J gene TRBJ2-1; possible D gene TRBD2, 5 bases. Trimming stripped 4 bases from V and 5 bases from J, with 15 bases between. The length of the CDR3 is 15 residues. Per the germline V gene, CDR1 is SNHLY and CDR2 is FYNNEI. CDR3 bases: TGTGCCAGCAGTGGAATTCTTGACGGGGACAATGAGCAGTTCTTC. It codes for CASSGILDGDNEQFF. Based on the CDR3 plus reference TRBV2 and TRBJ2-1, the full variable domain is EPEVTQTPSHQVTQMGQEVILRCVPISNHLYFYWYRQILGQKVEFLVSFYNNEISEKSEIFDDQFSVERPDGSNFTLKIRSTKLEDSAMYFCASSGILDGDNEQFFGPGTRLTVL.